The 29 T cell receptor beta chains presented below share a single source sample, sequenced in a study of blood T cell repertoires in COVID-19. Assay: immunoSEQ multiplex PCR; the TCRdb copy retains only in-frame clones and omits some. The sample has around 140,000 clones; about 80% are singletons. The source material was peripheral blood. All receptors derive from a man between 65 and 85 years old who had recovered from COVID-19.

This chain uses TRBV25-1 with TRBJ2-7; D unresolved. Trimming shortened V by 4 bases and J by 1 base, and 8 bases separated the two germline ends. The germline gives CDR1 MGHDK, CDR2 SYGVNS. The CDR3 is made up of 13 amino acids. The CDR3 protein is CASSVRGSYEQYF. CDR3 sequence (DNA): TGTGCCAGCAGTGTCCGAGGTTCCTACGAGCAGTACTTC.

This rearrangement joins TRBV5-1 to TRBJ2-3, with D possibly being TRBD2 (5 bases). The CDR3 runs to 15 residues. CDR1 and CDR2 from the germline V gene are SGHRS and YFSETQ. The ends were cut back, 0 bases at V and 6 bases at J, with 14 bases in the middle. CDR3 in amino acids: CASSLEASKGDTQYF. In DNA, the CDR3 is TGCGCCAGCAGCTTGGAGGCTAGCAAGGGTGATACGCAGTATTTT.

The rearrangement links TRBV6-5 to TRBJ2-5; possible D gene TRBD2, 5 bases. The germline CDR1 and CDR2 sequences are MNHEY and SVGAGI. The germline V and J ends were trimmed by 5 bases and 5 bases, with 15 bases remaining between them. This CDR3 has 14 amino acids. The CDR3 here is CASSPLSVPETQYF. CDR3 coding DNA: TGTGCCAGCAGTCCCCTTAGCGTTCCGGAGACCCAGTACTTC.

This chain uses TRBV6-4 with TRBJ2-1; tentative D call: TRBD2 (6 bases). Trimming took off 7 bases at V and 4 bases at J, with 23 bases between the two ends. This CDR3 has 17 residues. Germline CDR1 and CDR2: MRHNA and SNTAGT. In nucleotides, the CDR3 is TGTGCCAGCAACCGTTACCCCCCGGACTATCGGTACAATGAGCAGTTCTTC. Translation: CASNRYPPDYRYNEQFF.

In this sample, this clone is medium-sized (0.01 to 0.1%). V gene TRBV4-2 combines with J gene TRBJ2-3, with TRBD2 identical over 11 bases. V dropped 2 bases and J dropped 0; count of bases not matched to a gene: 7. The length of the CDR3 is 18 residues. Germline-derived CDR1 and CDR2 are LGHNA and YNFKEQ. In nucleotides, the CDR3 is TGTGCCAGCAGCCAACTAGCGGGAGGTCTAGCTAGCACAGATACGCAGTATTTT. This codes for CASSQLAGGLASTDTQYF.

This CDR3 is CASSLVAAYEQYF. The DNA for the CDR3 is TGTGCCAGCAGCTTAGTTGCGGCCTACGAGCAGTACTTC. This chain connects TRBV11-2 to TRBJ2-7; D gene uncertain. V lost 1 base to trimming and J lost 2 bases, with 6 bases between them. This CDR3 spans 13 amino acids. Germline CDR1 and CDR2: SGHAT and FQNNGV. Together with reference TRBV11-2 and TRBJ2-7, the CDR3 gives the full variable domain: EAGVAQSPRYKIIEKRQSVAFWCNPISGHATLYWYQQILGQGPKLLIQFQNNGVVDDSQLPKDRFSAERLKGVDSTLKIQPAKLEDSAVYLCASSLVAAYEQYFGPGTRLTVT.

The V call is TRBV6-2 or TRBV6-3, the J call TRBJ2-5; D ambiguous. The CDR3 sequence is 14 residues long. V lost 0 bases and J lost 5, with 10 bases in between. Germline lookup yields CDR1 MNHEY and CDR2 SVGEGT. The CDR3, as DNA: TGTGCCAGCAGTTACTCGTCCGCTAGGGAGACCCAGTACTTC. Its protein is CASSYSSARETQYF.

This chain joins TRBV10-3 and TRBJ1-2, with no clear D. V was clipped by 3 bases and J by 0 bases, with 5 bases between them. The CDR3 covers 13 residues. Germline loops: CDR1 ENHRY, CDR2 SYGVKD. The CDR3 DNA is TGTGCCATCAGTGATTCGTCTAACTATGGCTACACCTTC. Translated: CAISDSSNYGYTF.

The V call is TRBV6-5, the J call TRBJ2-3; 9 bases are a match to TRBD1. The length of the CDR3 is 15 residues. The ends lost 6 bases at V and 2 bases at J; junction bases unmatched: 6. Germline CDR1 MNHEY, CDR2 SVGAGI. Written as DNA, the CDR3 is TGTGCCAGCAGCCCCGGGACAGGGAACACAGATACGCAGTATTTT. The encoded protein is CASSPGTGNTDTQYF.

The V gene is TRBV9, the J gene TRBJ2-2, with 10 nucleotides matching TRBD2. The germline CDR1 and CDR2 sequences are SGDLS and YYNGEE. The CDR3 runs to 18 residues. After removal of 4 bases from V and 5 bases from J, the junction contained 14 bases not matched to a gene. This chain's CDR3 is CASSRNRAGGPRTGELFF. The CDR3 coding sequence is TGTGCCAGCAGCAGAAATCGAGCGGGAGGGCCCCGGACCGGGGAGCTGTTTTTT.

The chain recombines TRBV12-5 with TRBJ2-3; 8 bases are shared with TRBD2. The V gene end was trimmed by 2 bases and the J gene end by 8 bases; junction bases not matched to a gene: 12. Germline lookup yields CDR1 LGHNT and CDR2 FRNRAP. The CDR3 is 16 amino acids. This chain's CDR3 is CASGLRGTAGEGTQYF. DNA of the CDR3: TGTGCTAGTGGTTTGAGGGGTACAGCGGGGGAAGGTACGCAGTATTTT.

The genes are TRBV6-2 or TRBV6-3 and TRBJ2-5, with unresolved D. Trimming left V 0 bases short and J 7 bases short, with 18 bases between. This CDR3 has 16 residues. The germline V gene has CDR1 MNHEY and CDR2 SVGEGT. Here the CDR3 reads CASSYSSTFGGVTQYF. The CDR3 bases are TGTGCCAGCAGTTACTCGAGCACTTTTGGCGGCGTGACCCAGTACTTC.

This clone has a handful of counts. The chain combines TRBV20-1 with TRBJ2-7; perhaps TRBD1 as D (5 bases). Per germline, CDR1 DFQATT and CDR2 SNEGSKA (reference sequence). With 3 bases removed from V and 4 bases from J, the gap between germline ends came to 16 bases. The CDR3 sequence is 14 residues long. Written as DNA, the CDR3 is TGCAGTGCTAGTTATGGCAGGGATCTTTACGAGCAGTACTTC. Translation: CSASYGRDLYEQYF.

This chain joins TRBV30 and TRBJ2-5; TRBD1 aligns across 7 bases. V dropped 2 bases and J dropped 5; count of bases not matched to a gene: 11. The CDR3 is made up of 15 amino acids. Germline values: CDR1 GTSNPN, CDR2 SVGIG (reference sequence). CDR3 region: CAWSPSGQTWETQYF. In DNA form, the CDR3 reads TGTGCCTGGAGTCCATCGGGACAGACGTGGGAGACCCAGTACTTC.

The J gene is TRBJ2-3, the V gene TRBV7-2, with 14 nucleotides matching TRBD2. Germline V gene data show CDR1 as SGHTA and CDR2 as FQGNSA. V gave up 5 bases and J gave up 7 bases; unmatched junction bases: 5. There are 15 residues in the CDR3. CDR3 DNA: TGTGCCAGCAGCCCGACTAGCGGGAGGGTATATACGCAGTATTTT. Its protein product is CASSPTSGRVYTQYF.

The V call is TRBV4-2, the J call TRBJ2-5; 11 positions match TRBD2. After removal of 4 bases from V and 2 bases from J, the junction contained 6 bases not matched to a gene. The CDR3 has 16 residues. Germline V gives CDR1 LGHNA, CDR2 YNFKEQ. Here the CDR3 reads CASSRLAGGQQETQYF. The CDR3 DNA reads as TGTGCCAGCAGCCGATTAGCGGGAGGGCAACAAGAGACCCAGTACTTC.

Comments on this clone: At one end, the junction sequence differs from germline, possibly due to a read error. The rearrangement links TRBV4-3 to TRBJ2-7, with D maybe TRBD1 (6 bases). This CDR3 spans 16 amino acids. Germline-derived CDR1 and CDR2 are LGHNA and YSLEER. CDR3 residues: CASSEEVTGPHYEQYF. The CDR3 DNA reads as TGCGCCAGCAGCGAAGAGGTGACAGGCCCCCATTACGAGCAGTACTTC.

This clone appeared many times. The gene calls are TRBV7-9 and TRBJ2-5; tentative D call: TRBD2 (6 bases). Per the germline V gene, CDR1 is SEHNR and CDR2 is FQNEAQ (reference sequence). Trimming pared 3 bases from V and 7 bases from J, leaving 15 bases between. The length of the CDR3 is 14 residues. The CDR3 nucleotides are TGTGCCAGCAGCTTCGCTAGCGCGGACGTGACCCAGTACTTC. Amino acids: CASSFASADVTQYF.

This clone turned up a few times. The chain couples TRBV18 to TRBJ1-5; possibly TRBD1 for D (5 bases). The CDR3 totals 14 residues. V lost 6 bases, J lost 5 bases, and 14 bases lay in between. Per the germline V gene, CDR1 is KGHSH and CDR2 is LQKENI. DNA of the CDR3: TGTGCCAGCTCCGGAGGGACCGCCGATCAGCCCCAGCATTTT. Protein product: CASSGGTADQPQHF.

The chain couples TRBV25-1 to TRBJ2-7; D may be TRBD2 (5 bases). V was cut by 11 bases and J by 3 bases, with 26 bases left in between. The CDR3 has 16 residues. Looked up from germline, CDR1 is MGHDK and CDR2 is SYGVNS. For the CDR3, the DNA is TGTGCCTCTAGGCCGGGAACCCTCAGTGGATACTACGAGCAGTACTTC. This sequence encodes CASRPGTLSGYYEQYF.

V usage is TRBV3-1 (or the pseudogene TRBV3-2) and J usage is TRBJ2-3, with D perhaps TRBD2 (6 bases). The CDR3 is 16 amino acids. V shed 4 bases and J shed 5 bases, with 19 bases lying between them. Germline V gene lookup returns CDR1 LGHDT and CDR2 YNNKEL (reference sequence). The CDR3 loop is CASSRGTDDVVDTQYF. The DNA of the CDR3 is TGTGCCAGCAGCCGCGGGACGGACGACGTGGTAGATACGCAGTATTTT.

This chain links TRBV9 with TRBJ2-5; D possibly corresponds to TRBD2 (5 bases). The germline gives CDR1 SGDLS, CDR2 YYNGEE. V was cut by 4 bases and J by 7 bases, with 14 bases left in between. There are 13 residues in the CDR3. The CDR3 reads CASSISVFGTQYF. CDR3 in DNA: TGTGCCAGCAGCATTAGCGTTTTTGGGACCCAGTACTTC.

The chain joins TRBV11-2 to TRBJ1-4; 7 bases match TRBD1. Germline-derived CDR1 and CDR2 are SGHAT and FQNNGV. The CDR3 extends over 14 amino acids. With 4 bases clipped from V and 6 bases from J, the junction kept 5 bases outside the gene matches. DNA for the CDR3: TGTGCCAGCAGCTCAAACAGGGGCCATGAAAAACTGTTTTTT. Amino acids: CASSSNRGHEKLFF.

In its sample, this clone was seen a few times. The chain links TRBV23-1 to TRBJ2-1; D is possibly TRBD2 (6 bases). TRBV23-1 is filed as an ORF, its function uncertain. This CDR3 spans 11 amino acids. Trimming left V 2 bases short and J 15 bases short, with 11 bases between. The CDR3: CASSQPTGRFF. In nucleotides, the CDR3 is TGCGCCAGCAGTCAACCCACCGGGAGGTTCTTC.

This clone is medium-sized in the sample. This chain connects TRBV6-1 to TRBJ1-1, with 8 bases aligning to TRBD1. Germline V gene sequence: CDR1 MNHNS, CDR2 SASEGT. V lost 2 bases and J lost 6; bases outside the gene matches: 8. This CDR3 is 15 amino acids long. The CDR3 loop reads CASSETTGGISEAFF. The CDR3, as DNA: TGTGCCAGCAGTGAAACCACAGGGGGTATCTCTGAAGCTTTCTTT.

CDR3 DNA sequence: TGTGCCAGCTCACTACAGGGGAATCAGCCCCAGCATTTT. This encodes CASSLQGNQPQHF. The chain uses TRBV18 and TRBJ1-5; 7 nucleotides agree with TRBD1. Germline V lookup: CDR1 KGHSH, CDR2 LQKENI. The CDR3 extends over 13 amino acids. The junction had 1 base not matched to a gene; V was cut back by 4 bases and J by 4 bases.

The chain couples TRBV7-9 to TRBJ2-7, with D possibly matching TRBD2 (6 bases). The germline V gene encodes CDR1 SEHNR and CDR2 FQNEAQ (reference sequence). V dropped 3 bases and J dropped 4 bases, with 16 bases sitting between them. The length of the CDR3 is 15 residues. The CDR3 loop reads CASSFLGGGNYEQYF. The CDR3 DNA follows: TGTGCCAGCAGCTTTCTCGGGGGTGGAAATTACGAGCAGTACTTC. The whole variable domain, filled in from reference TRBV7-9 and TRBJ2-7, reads DTGVSQNPRHKITKRGQNVTFRCDPISEHNRLYWYRQTLGQGPEFLTYFQNEAQLEKSRLLSDRFSAERPKGSFSTLEIQRTEQGDSAMYLCASSFLGGGNYEQYFGPGTRLTVT.

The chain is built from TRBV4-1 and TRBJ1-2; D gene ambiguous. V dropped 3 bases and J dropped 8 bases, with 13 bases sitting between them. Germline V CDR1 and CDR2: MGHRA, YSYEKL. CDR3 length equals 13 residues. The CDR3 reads CASSQSGIWGYTF. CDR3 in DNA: TGCGCCAGCAGCCAGTCCGGGATTTGGGGCTACACCTTC.

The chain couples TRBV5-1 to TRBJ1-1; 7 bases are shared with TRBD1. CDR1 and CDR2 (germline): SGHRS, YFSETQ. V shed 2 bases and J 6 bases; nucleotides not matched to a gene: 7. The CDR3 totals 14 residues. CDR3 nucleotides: TGCGCCAGCAGCTTAAGACAGGGCGGCGCTGAAGCTTTCTTT. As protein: CASSLRQGGAEAFF.